This T cell receptor beta chain was captured by sequencing in a study of OX40 agonist ivuxolimab in advanced cancers. Regarding the study as a whole: Expansion of clones was among the lowest in partial responders at 0.1-3.0 mg/kg.

TCRdb keeps only in-frame clones here, not all; method: immunoSEQ multiplex PCR. The sample consists of tens of thousands of clones, about 85% of them appearing once. With regard to this clone: Its antigen is unidentified.

Trimming took 7 bases from V and 0 from J, leaving 13 bases between them. Germline-derived CDR1 and CDR2 are SNHLY and FYNNEI. CDR3 size: 14 residues. The receptor's source is an adult with an advanced solid tumor such as melanoma, head and neck, liver or kidney cancer. The gene calls are TRBV2 and TRBJ2-7; no firm D call. The sample consisted of CD4+ or CD8+ T cells sorted from blood, taken in a trial of the OX40 agonist ivuxolimab. The CDR3: CASTWTESSYEQYF. The CDR3 region has the DNA TGTGCCAGCACTTGGACGGAAAGCTCCTACGAGCAGTACTTC.